This T cell receptor beta chain was captured in a study of cytomegalovirus exposure and HLA in healthy donors. Study-level findings and limits: It was taken for granted in presence/absence analyses that sequencing depth across donors was roughly uniform. The authors later found TCR association rates varying by HLA locus, with DRB1 most and HLA-C fewest.

The PCR made use of 60 Vbeta and 13 Jbeta primers. Using immunoSEQ multiplex PCR, the repertoire was profiled, and TCRdb retains in-frame clones only, with some absent. The sample shows roughly 100,000 clones, over 80% of them seen only once. V shed 5 bases and J 2 bases; nucleotides not matched to a gene: 13. The CDR3 has 18 amino acids. CDR1 SEHNR and CDR2 FQNEAQ come from the germline V gene (reference sequence). As regards this clone: Its antigen is currently unknown.

This receptor was identified in a man aged 40-49 years in good health and CMV-seronegative. The specimen was PBMCs. V usage is TRBV7-9 and J usage is TRBJ2-2; the match to TRBD1 covers 8 bases. Here the CDR3 DNA reads TGTGCCAGCAGCCCCGACCCCCGGGACAGGACTAACACCGGGGAGCTGTTTTTT. Translated: CASSPDPRDRTNTGELFF.